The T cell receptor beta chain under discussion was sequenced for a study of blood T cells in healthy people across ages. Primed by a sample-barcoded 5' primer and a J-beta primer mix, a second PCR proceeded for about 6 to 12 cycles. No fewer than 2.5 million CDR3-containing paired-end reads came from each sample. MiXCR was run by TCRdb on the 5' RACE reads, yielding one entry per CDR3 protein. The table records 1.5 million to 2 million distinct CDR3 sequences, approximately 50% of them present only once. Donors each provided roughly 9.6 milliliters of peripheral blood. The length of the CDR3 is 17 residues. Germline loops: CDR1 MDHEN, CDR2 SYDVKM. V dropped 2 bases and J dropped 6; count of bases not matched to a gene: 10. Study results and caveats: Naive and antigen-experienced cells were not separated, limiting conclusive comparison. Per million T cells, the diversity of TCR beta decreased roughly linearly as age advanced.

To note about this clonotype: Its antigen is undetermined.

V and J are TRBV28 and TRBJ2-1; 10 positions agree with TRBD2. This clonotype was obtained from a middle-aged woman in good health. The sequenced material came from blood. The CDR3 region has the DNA TGTGCCAGCAGTTTAATGAGTCTAGCGGGGGTTTTCAATGAGCAGTTCTTC. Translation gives CASSLMSLAGVFNEQFF.